This TCR beta chain was identified in a study of blood T cell repertoires in COVID-19. Study-wide context: The United States, Italy and Spain provided the acute and convalescent COVID-19 samples.

The assay was immunoSEQ multiplex PCR, and TCRdb's table has in-frame clones only and misses some. The table includes about 200,000 clones, 84% detected once. Individuals aged roughly 18 to 95 years were recruited from around 22 US areas. Cohorts were based on clinical histories the participants reported. A COVID-19 case had been met by exposed participants during the 2 weeks before study entry. CDR3 size: 13 residues. V gave up 7 bases and J gave up 9 bases; unmatched junction bases: 8. The sequence was obtained from a woman in her 30s who had been exposed to COVID-19. The sequenced sample consisted of PBMCs or T cells enriched from blood (not recorded which). V gene TRBV12-3 or TRBV12-4 combines with J gene TRBJ2-1, with 8 nucleotides matching TRBD1. The CDR3 protein is CASTPDREGEQFF. The CDR3 DNA reads as TGTGCCAGCACCCCGGACAGGGAAGGTGAGCAGTTCTTC.